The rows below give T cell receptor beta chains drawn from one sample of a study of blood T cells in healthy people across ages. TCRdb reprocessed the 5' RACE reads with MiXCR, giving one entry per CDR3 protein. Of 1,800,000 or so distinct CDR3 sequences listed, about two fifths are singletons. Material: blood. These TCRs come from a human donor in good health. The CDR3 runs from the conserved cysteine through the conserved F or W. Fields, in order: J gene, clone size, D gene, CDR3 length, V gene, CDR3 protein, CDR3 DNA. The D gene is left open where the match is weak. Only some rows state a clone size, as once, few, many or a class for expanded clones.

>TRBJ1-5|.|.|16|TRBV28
CASSLLSQGGGDPQHF
TGTGCCAGCAGTTTATTAAGTCAGGGAGGCGGTGACCCCCAGCATTTT
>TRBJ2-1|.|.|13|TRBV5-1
CASSQGFSGEQFF
TGCGCCAGCAGTCAGGGATTCTCCGGTGAGCAGTTCTTC
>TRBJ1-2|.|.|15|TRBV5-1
CASSFEGLLSYGYTF
TGCGCCAGCTCTTTCGAGGGGCTTTTGTCCTATGGCTACACCTTC
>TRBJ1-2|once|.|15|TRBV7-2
CASSLSGDSNYGYTF
TGTGCCAGCAGCTTATCAGGGGACTCGAACTATGGCTACACCTTC
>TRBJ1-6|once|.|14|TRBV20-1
CSAPRTPRESPLHF
TGCAGTGCTCCTAGGACACCGCGCGAGTCACCCCTCCACTTT
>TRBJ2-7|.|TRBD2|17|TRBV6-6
CASSYLPGTSGGYEQYF
TGTGCCAGCAGTTACTTGCCCGGGACTAGCGGGGGCTACGAGCAGTACTTC
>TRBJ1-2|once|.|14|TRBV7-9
CASSPWRDNYGYTF
TGTGCCAGCAGCCCCTGGAGGGATAACTATGGCTACACCTTC
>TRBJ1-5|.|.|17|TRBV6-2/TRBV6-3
CASSTFPSAGFNQPQHF
TGTGCCAGCAGTACTTTCCCTTCTGCGGGATTCAATCAGCCCCAGCATTTT
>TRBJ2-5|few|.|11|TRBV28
CASSFTDRRYF
TGTGCCAGCAGTTTCACCGACCGGCGGTACTTC
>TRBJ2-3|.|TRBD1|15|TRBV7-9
CASSRQGAATDTQYF
TGTGCCAGCAGCCGACAGGGGGCGGCGACAGATACGCAGTATTTT
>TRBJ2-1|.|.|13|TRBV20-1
CSAGQTVYNEQFF
TGCAGTGCGGGCCAGACAGTTTACAATGAGCAGTTCTTC
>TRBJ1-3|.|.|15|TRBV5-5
CASSLWGSSGNTIYF
TGTGCCAGCAGCTTGTGGGGGAGCTCTGGAAACACCATATATTTT
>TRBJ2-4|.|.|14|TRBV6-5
CASAVEGKQNIQYF
TGTGCCTCAGCGGTGGAAGGGAAACAAAACATTCAGTACTTC
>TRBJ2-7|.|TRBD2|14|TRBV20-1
CSARKAGSSYEQYF
TGCAGTGCTAGAAAAGCGGGGAGCTCCTACGAGCAGTACTTC
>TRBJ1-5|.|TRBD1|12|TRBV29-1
CSVGQEVGPQHF
TGCAGCGTGGGACAGGAGGTAGGGCCCCAGCATTTT
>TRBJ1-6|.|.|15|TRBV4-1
CASSQALPVTSPLHF
TGCGCCAGCAGCCAAGCCCTACCAGTAACTTCACCCCTCCACTTT
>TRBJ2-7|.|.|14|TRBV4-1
CASSQEPVEYEQYF
TGCGCCAGCAGCCAGGAACCGGTAGAATACGAGCAGTACTTC
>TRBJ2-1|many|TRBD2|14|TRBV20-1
CSARLAGVYNEQFF
TGCAGTGCCAGACTAGCGGGGGTCTACAATGAGCAGTTCTTC
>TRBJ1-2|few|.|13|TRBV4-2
CANSPTGEHGYTF
TGTGCCAACAGCCCGACGGGGGAGCATGGCTACACCTTC
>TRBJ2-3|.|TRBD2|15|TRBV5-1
CASRLRGLSTDTQYF
TGCGCCAGCAGGTTGCGGGGGTTGAGCACAGATACGCAGTATTTT
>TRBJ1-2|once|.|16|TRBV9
CASSEGGGVGDYGYTF
TGTGCCAGCAGCGAGGGCGGAGGGGTAGGGGACTATGGCTACACCTTC
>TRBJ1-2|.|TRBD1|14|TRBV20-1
CSAGRGQATGGYTF
TGCAGTGCTGGGAGAGGACAGGCCACGGGAGGCTACACCTTC
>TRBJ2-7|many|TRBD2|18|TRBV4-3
CASSPSRGLAGGVYEQYF
TGCGCCAGCAGCCCGAGCAGAGGACTAGCGGGGGGTGTTTACGAGCAGTACTTC
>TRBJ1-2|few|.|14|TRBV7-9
CASSSGALPDGYTF
TGTGCCAGCAGCTCAGGGGCGCTTCCAGATGGCTACACCTTC
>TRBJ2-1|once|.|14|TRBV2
CASSESIRGSEQFF
TGTGCCAGCAGTGAAAGCATTCGGGGGTCTGAGCAGTTCTTC
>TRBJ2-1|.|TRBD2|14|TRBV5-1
CASSAGLNFDEQFF
TGCGCCAGCAGCGCGGGACTAAATTTCGATGAGCAGTTCTTC
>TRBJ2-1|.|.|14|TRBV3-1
CASSQDPGLGEQFF
TGTGCCAGCAGCCAAGATCCAGGTCTCGGTGAGCAGTTCTTC
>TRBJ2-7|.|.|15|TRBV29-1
CSVGVFRGAFYEQYF
TGCAGCGTTGGGGTTTTCCGGGGGGCCTTCTACGAGCAGTACTTC
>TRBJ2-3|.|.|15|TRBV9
CASSVEGDLGYTQYF
TGTGCCAGCAGCGTAGAAGGGGATTTGGGTTATACGCAGTATTTT
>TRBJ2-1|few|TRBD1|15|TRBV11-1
CASSLAGGEYHEQFF
TGTGCCAGCAGCTTAGCAGGGGGCGAATACCATGAGCAGTTCTTC
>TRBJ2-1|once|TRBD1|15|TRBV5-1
CASSSDRGLSNEQFF
TGCGCCAGCAGCTCGGACAGGGGGCTTTCCAATGAGCAGTTCTTC
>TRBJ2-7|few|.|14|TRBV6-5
CASSYSIEGDLQYF
TGTGCCAGCAGTTATTCGATCGAGGGCGACCTGCAGTACTTC
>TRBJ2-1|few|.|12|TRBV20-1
CSATGLQNEQFF
TGCAGTGCAACGGGACTTCAGAATGAGCAGTTCTTC
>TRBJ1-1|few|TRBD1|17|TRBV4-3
CASSQGPQTGADTEAFF
TGCGCCAGCAGCCAAGGACCCCAGACAGGGGCGGACACTGAAGCTTTCTTT
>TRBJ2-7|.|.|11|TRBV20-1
CSAIGFYEQYF
TGCAGTGCTATTGGATTCTACGAGCAGTACTTC
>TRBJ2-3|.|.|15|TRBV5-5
CASSLIKSYADTQYF
TGTGCCAGCAGCTTGATTAAGTCATACGCAGATACGCAGTATTTT
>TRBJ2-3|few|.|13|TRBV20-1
CIARDPLTDTQYF
TGCATTGCTAGAGATCCCTTGACAGATACGCAGTATTTT
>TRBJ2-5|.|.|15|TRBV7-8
CASSPPGTPQETQYF
TGTGCCAGCAGCCCCCCGGGGACTCCGCAAGAGACCCAGTACTTC
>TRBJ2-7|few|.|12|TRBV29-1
CSAQTALREQYF
TGCAGCGCACAGACAGCCCTACGGGAGCAGTACTTC
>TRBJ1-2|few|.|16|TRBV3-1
CASSQDLTRNLFGYTF
TGTGCCAGCAGCCAAGATTTGACGAGGAATCTCTTTGGCTACACCTTC
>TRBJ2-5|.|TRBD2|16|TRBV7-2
CASSFGPGGAGETQYF
TGTGCCAGCAGCTTCGGGCCCGGGGGGGCGGGAGAGACCCAGTACTTC
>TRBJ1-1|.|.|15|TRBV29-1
CSVEDGRGANTEAFF
TGCAGCGTTGAAGATGGACGGGGCGCGAACACTGAAGCTTTCTTT
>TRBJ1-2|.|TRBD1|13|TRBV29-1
CSVGSTGAPGYTF
TGCAGCGTGGGATCAACAGGGGCCCCTGGCTACACCTTC
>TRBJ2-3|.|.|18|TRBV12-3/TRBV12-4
CASSFRTAQTPSTDTQYF
TGTGCCAGCAGTTTTCGGACAGCTCAAACTCCTAGCACGGATACGCAGTATTTT
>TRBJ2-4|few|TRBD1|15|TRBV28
CASSNGQGRRNIQYF
TGTGCCAGCAGTAACGGACAGGGACGGAGAAACATTCAGTACTTC
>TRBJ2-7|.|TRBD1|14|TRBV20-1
CSARDDRGLNEQYF
TGCAGTGCTAGAGATGACAGGGGGCTCAACGAGCAGTACTTC
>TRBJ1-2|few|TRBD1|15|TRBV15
CATSGAGTGDNGYTF
TGTGCCACCAGCGGTGCCGGGACAGGGGACAATGGCTACACCTTC
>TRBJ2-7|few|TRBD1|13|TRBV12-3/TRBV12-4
CASSRDRVHEQYF
TGTGCCAGCAGTCGGGACAGGGTCCACGAGCAGTACTTC
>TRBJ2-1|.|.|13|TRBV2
CASSAPLNNEQFF
TGTGCCAGCAGTGCTCCTCTAAACAATGAGCAGTTCTTC